One sample yielded the 20 T cell receptor beta chains listed below, sequenced in a study of blood T cell repertoires in COVID-19. The repertoire was sequenced with immunoSEQ multiplex PCR; TCRdb's copy has only in-frame clones and lacks some. The sample lists 95,000 to 100,000 clones, approximately 86% occurring once. What was sequenced was peripheral blood. These receptors were taken from a man older than 75 with acute or convalescent COVID-19.

The chain is built from TRBV28 and TRBJ2-3; TRBD2 agrees at 10 bases. CDR3 size: 18 residues. The V gene end was trimmed by 7 bases and the J gene end by 5 bases; junction bases not matched to a gene: 18. The V gene's germline CDR1 is MDHEN and CDR2 SYDVKM. The CDR3 DNA reads TGTGCCAGCACCTCCCCAGGGGATAGCGGGAGGTTTGTAGATACGCAGTATTTT. It encodes CASTSPGDSGRFVDTQYF.

The V call is TRBV6-2 or TRBV6-3, the J call TRBJ2-7, with 7 bases that match TRBD1. CDR1 is MNHEY and CDR2 is SVGEGT in the germline V gene. V trimming: 2 bases; J trimming: 0 bases; junction bases outside the gene matches: 10. CDR3 length: 17 residues. CDR3 bases: TGTGCCAGCAGTTACACTTTGACAGGGAGAAGCTCCTACGAGCAGTACTTC. Translated: CASSYTLTGRSSYEQYF.

This chain connects TRBV19 to TRBJ2-7, with D possibly matching TRBD1 (7 bases). Looked up from germline, CDR1 is LNHDA and CDR2 is SQIVND (reference sequence). The CDR3 spans 14 residues. Between the trimmed V and J ends, which lost 1 base and 6 bases, there was a span of 13 bases. The CDR3 bases are TGTGCCAGTAGTATAGGGGCAGGGGGAGGCGAGCAGTACTTC. Translated: CASSIGAGGGEQYF.

V and J are TRBV5-4 and TRBJ2-3, with 10 bases aligning to TRBD1. After removal of 4 bases from V and 5 bases from J, the junction contained 4 bases not matched to a gene. Germline values: CDR1 SGHNT, CDR2 YYREEE (reference sequence). The CDR3 has 14 residues. The CDR3 loop is CASSVTGGKDTQYF. As DNA, the CDR3 is TGTGCCAGCAGCGTGACAGGGGGCAAAGATACGCAGTATTTT.

This clone was seen only a few times. V gene TRBV6-5 combines with J gene TRBJ1-1; D is uncertain. The CDR3 has 14 amino acids. Trimming pared 6 bases from V and 1 base from J, leaving 12 bases between. Germline CDR1 reads MNHEY; CDR2 reads SVGAGI. The CDR3 protein is CASRLFTENTEAFF. CDR3 bases: TGTGCCAGCAGGCTATTCACAGAGAACACTGAAGCTTTCTTT.

The chain has TRBV5-6 and TRBJ2-7, with 7 bases matching TRBD1. The germline V gene encodes CDR1 SGHDT and CDR2 YYEEEE. The length of the CDR3 is 16 residues. V lost 3 bases, J lost 3 bases, and 12 bases stayed unmatched. CDR3 in amino acids: CASSSFSPGQLYEQYF. DNA of the CDR3: TGTGCCAGCAGCTCGTTCTCCCCGGGACAGCTCTACGAGCAGTACTTC.

The chain joins TRBV6-2 or TRBV6-3 to TRBJ2-3; 9 bases fit TRBD1. V shed 6 bases, J shed 5 bases, and the junction held 6 bases outside the gene matches. CDR1 MNHEY and CDR2 SVGEGT come from the germline V gene. The CDR3 is made up of 14 amino acids. The CDR3 DNA sequence: TGTGCCAGCAGCACCGGGACAGGGCTAGATACGCAGTATTTT. This sequence encodes CASSTGTGLDTQYF.

This clone appeared a single time. This chain uses TRBV29-1 with TRBJ1-1; no definite D call. The CDR3 is 13 amino acids. Germline V gene sequence: CDR1 SQVTM, CDR2 ANQGSEA. The ends were cut back, 6 bases at V and 1 base at J, with 12 bases in the middle. The CDR3: CSVGGGSNTEAFF. CDR3 coding DNA: TGCAGCGTGGGCGGCGGGTCGAACACTGAAGCTTTCTTT.

The rearrangement links TRBV6-1 to TRBJ2-4; D not certain. Deletions cut 2 bases from V and 6 bases from J, with 5 bases between. The germline CDR1 and CDR2 sequences are MNHNS and SASEGT. The CDR3 extends over 12 amino acids. The CDR3 sequence: CASSESRNIQYF. CDR3 bases: TGTGCCAGCAGTGAAAGTAGAAACATTCAGTACTTC.

This chain connects TRBV7-2 to TRBJ1-6; 10 bases fit TRBD1. Germline CDR1 is SGHTA and CDR2 is FQGNSA. The CDR3 totals 14 residues. Trimming cost V 1 base and J 13 bases; bases outside gene matches: 4. The CDR3 loop reads CASSLGQGAVPLHF. The CDR3 region has the DNA TGTGCCAGCAGCTTAGGACAGGGGGCAGTGCCCCTCCACTTT.

This chain uses TRBV6-6 with TRBJ1-2; a possible D gene is TRBD1 (5 bases). V lost 2 bases to trimming and J lost 3 bases, with 10 bases between them. Germline V gene data show CDR1 as MNHNY and CDR2 as SVGAGI (reference sequence). The CDR3 has 14 amino acids. CDR3 nucleotide sequence: TGTGCCAGCAGTTACGCACAGGCTGACTATGGCTACACCTTC. It translates to CASSYAQADYGYTF.

The rearrangement uses TRBV28 and TRBJ1-2, with 8 bases fitting TRBD1. Germline V gene data show CDR1 as MDHEN and CDR2 as SYDVKM. The CDR3 runs to 13 residues. Trimming took 5 bases from V and 8 from J; bases not matched to a gene: 7. The CDR3 nucleotides read TGTGCCAGCAGTACGCGACAGGGGCAAGGCTACACCTTC. Translation: CASSTRQGQGYTF.

This chain links TRBV3-1 (or the pseudogene TRBV3-2) with TRBJ1-1; D remains unclear. The CDR3 length is 15 residues. The germline gives CDR1 LGHDT, CDR2 YNNKEL (reference sequence). V dropped 3 bases and J dropped 5 bases, with 16 bases sitting between them. This CDR3 is CASSHKISVVTEAFF. The CDR3 DNA reads TGTGCCAGCAGCCACAAGATCTCGGTCGTGACTGAAGCTTTCTTT.

The table lists this clone with a few counts. The genes are TRBV5-1 and TRBJ2-1, with D tentatively TRBD2 (6 bases). V lost 4 bases, J lost 0 bases, and 14 bases lay in between. The CDR3 is 16 residues long. Germline V CDR1 and CDR2: SGHRS, YFSETQ. The DNA of the CDR3 is TGCGCCAGCAGCGAGGGCCGCGGGGTCTCCTACAATGAGCAGTTCTTC. Amino acid sequence: CASSEGRGVSYNEQFF.

For the CDR3, the DNA is TGTGCCAGCAGTTTTTTAGGGGTTGCTATCCACGAGCAGTACTTC. This codes for CASSFLGVAIHEQYF. This sequence joins TRBV28 and TRBJ2-7; the D gene is possibly TRBD1 (5 bases). The germline CDR1 and CDR2 sequences are MDHEN and SYDVKM. The V end was cut by 3 bases, the J end by 5 bases, with 17 bases between. The CDR3 totals 15 residues.

The chain combines TRBV18 with TRBJ2-2, with a possible D match to TRBD1 (6 bases). Trimming removed 0 bases from V and 4 bases from J, with 15 bases in between. CDR1 is KGHSH and CDR2 is LQKENI in the germline V gene. This CDR3 contains 17 residues. CDR3: CASSPPLGAQGTGELFF. For the CDR3, the DNA is TGTGCCAGCTCACCACCGTTGGGGGCGCAGGGCACCGGGGAGCTGTTTTTT.

This chain uses TRBV7-9 with TRBJ2-7, with TRBD2 identical over 7 bases. V shed 5 bases, J shed 2 bases, and the junction held 3 bases outside the gene matches. Looked up from germline, CDR1 is SEHNR and CDR2 is FQNEAQ (reference sequence). The CDR3 extends over 13 amino acids. CDR3 in DNA: TGTGCCAGCAGCCAAGGGACTACCTACGAGCAGTACTTC. Protein: CASSQGTTYEQYF.

The chain couples TRBV9 to TRBJ2-7, with a possible D match to TRBD1 (6 bases). Germline V lookup: CDR1 SGDLS, CDR2 YYNGEE. The V and J ends lost 3 bases and 2 bases respectively, with 21 bases between them. The CDR3 contains 17 residues. CDR3 in amino acids: CASSEGDSGWVAYEQYF. In DNA form, the CDR3 reads TGTGCCAGCAGCGAGGGGGATTCAGGGTGGGTCGCCTACGAGCAGTACTTC.

The V and J genes are TRBV18 and TRBJ2-6; D gene ambiguous. Germline V gives CDR1 KGHSH, CDR2 LQKENI. This CDR3 region has 15 residues. V shed 4 bases and J shed 0 bases, with 7 bases lying between them. CDR3: CASSRSDSGANVLTF. The CDR3, as DNA: TGTGCCAGCTCACGAAGCGACTCTGGGGCCAACGTCCTGACTTTC.

The rearrangement uses TRBV27 and TRBJ2-1; TRBD2 aligns across 10 bases. This CDR3 has 15 amino acids. Germline loops: CDR1 MNHEY, CDR2 SMNVEV (reference sequence). After removal of 0 bases from V and 8 bases from J, the junction contained 4 bases not matched to a gene. The CDR3 sequence is CASSLSGAGGYEQFF. DNA of the CDR3: TGTGCCAGCAGTTTATCGGGAGCGGGGGGGTATGAGCAGTTCTTC.